The 10 T cell receptor beta chains given below trace back to one sample, sequenced in a study of blood T cell repertoires in COVID-19. Profiled with immunoSEQ multiplex PCR; TCRdb holds only in-frame clones, not every one. The table includes 100,000 to 150,000 clones, more than 60% detected once. The sequencing sample was made of peripheral blood. The receptor source for this set is a man aged 65 to 85 with acute or convalescent COVID-19.

The genes are TRBV4-3 and TRBJ2-3, with TRBD2 matching 12 bases. The CDR3 sequence is 17 residues long. Germline CDR1 LGHNA, CDR2 YSLEER. J gave up 0 bases and V 5 bases, and 6 bases lay outside the gene matches. CDR3 in amino acids: CASSYRLAGASTDTQYF. Written as DNA, the CDR3 is TGCGCCAGCAGCTACCGACTAGCGGGGGCTAGCACAGATACGCAGTATTTT.

This clone has ten or more counts. The chain has TRBV7-9 and TRBJ2-3, with D uncertain. V gave up 3 bases and J gave up 3 bases, with 7 bases separating them. The germline V gene has CDR1 SEHNR and CDR2 FQNEAQ (reference sequence). There are 13 residues in the CDR3. CDR3 loop: CASSFGRTDTQYF. In nucleotides, the CDR3 is TGTGCCAGCAGCTTTGGGCGTACAGATACGCAGTATTTT.

V and J are TRBV6-5 and TRBJ2-2; 9 bases match TRBD2. The CDR3 contains 15 residues. J gave up 7 bases and V 2 bases, and 5 bases lay outside the gene matches. The germline V gene encodes CDR1 MNHEY and CDR2 SVGAGI. Written as DNA, the CDR3 is TGTGCCAGCAGTTACGCAGGGACTAGCAGCGGGGAGCTGTTTTTT. This sequence encodes CASSYAGTSSGELFF.

V and J are TRBV6-2 or TRBV6-3 and TRBJ2-3, with 7 bases identical to TRBD2. In germline, CDR1 is MNHEY, CDR2 SVGEGT. The ends lost 2 bases at V and 1 base at J; junction bases unmatched: 3. The CDR3 spans 15 residues. CDR3 amino acids: CASSYRGVGTDTQYF. In DNA, the CDR3 is TGTGCCAGCAGTTACCGGGGGGTGGGCACAGATACGCAGTATTTT.

Regarding this clone: It may be a read error: a sequence one base away is much more abundant. For the CDR3, the DNA is TGTGCCATCAGGGGGACAGGGGGCTACGAGCAGTACTTC. It specifies CAIRGTGGYEQYF. The chain joins TRBV10-3 to TRBJ2-7; 11 bases line up with TRBD1. The CDR3 consists of 13 residues. Per the germline V gene, CDR1 is ENHRY and CDR2 is SYGVKD. The V gene end was trimmed by 6 bases and the J gene end by 3 bases; junction bases not matched to a gene: 1.

V gene TRBV14 combines with J gene TRBJ1-2, with 8 bases that match TRBD1. The CDR3 is 17 amino acids. V dropped 3 bases and J dropped 3; count of bases not matched to a gene: 12. CDR1 and CDR2 (germline): SGHDN, FVKESK. For the CDR3, the DNA is TGTGCCAGCAGCCACTGGACAGGGTTTATAGTCGACTATGGCTACACCTTC. Its protein is CASSHWTGFIVDYGYTF.

Note on this clone: The junction and the germline gene differ at one end; a read error may be behind it. This chain links TRBV23-1 with TRBJ1-1, with 8 bases fitting TRBD1. TRBV23-1 carries the ORF label, with uncertain function. The CDR3 sequence is 12 residues long. The CDR3 region is CASSRGQGRPLF. The CDR3 bases are TGCGCCAGCAGTAGAGGACAGGGTCGCCCCTTATTT.

This chain connects TRBV4-3 to TRBJ1-2; D perhaps matches TRBD1 (5 bases). Trimming stripped 0 bases from V and 5 bases from J, with 10 bases between. Per germline, CDR1 LGHNA and CDR2 YSLEER. This CDR3 has 14 residues. The CDR3 DNA sequence: TGCGCCAGCAGCCAAGACCAGGGTGGGTATGGCTACACCTTC. Protein sequence: CASSQDQGGYGYTF.

This clone came up once. This chain connects TRBV27 to TRBJ2-2; 9 nucleotides align to TRBD2. Looked up from germline, CDR1 is MNHEY and CDR2 is SMNVEV (reference sequence). The CDR3 is 16 residues long. Trimming removed 5 bases from V and 4 bases from J; junction bases left unmatched: 8. The CDR3 sequence is CASSPLRGGSTGELFF. The CDR3 region has the DNA TGTGCCAGCAGTCCGTTGCGGGGGGGCAGCACCGGGGAGCTGTTTTTT.

This clone appeared a few times. This sequence joins TRBV7-9 and TRBJ1-1; D is possibly TRBD1 (5 bases). CDR3 length: 14 amino acids. Germline loops: CDR1 SEHNR, CDR2 FQNEAQ (reference sequence). Trimming cost V 5 bases and J 4 bases, with 14 bases left between them. Written as DNA, the CDR3 is TGTGCCAGCAGCCGAGCAGCCAGGGTCACTGAAGCTTTCTTT. This sequence encodes CASSRAARVTEAFF.